The T cell receptor beta chain under discussion was sequenced for a study of T cells in Graves' hyperthyroidism and ophthalmopathy. Study background: Peripheral blood was acquired at first diagnosis, ahead of any therapy whatsoever.

The CDR3 consists of 16 residues. The germline V gene encodes CDR1 SGHVS and CDR2 FQNEAQ. With 5 bases clipped from V and 2 bases from J, the junction kept 5 bases outside the gene matches. TCR beta CDR3 regions were amplified from RNA transcripts. The TCR CDR3 was amplified in a first-round RT-PCR using the HTBI primer set. TCRdb re-called the multiplex PCR reads through MiXCR, storing one row per CDR3 protein. Seen here are 600,000 to 800,000 distinct CDR3 sequences, about 35% observed once, and the top ten hold less than 35%. Graves' hyperthyroidism is called stable when ophthalmopathy does not progress within 18 months. Each diagnosis was grounded in clinical symptoms, serum thyroxine and TRAb, thyroid ultrasound, and orbital computed tomography.

This chain links TRBV7-8 with TRBJ2-3; 12 positions agree with TRBD2. The origin of this receptor is a woman aged 40 to 49 with Graves' hyperthyroidism. The sample consisted of blood. Written as DNA, the CDR3 is TGTGCCAGCAGCCCCACTAGCGGGAGGACCACAGATACGCAGTATTTT. It is translated as CASSPTSGRTTDTQYF.